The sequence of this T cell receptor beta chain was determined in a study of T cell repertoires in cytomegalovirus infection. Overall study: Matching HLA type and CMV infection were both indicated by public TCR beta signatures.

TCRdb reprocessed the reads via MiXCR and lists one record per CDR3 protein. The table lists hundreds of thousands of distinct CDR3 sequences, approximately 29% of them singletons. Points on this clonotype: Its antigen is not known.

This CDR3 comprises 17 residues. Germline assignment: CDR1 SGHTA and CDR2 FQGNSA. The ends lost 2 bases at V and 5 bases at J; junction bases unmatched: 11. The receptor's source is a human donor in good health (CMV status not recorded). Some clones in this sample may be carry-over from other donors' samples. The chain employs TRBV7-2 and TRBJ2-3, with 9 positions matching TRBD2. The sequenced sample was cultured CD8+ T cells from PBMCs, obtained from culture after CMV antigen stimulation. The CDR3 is CASSLTYKRGVVDTQYF. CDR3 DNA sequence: TGTGCCAGCAGCTTAACGTACAAGCGGGGGGTAGTAGATACGCAGTATTTT.